The T cell receptor beta chain under discussion was sequenced for a study of T cell responses to AZD1222 COVID-19 vaccine. In regard to this clone: Antigen: not known.

The assay was immunoSEQ multiplex PCR, and TCRdb's table has in-frame clones only and misses some. The repertoire holds approximately 150,000 clones, with roughly 88% as singletons. Trimming took 4 bases from V and 4 from J; bases not matched to a gene: 11. This CDR3 has 18 amino acids. Germline V lookup: CDR1 KGHDR, CDR2 SFDVKD. General study findings and limits: Mostly white British, mostly female donors; authors suggested clonal diversity may be underestimated. Reportedly, close to half of spike-specific TCRs are directed against unmutated variant regions. Seropositivity was recorded at baseline in only 6 or 7 AZD1222 recipients. The span of vaccine-associated CD4 TCRs extended across spike, with dominance at 160-218 and 743-854.

The chain recombines TRBV24-1 with TRBJ1-6; 8 bases are shared with TRBD1. This TCR derives from an adult who received the AZD1222 COVID-19 vaccine. This material consisted of peripheral blood, taken 28 days after the second AZD1222 dose. The CDR3 sequence is CATSDPTFQGAYNSPLHF. The CDR3 region has the DNA TGTGCCACCAGTGACCCTACTTTTCAGGGGGCTTATAATTCACCCCTCCACTTT.